This T cell receptor (beta chain) was sequenced during a study of cytomegalovirus exposure and HLA in healthy donors. Study-level findings and limits: Analysis was performed later, and it showed HLA-associated TCR beta chains to be more clonally expanded than equally common others. In a later analysis, TCR beta V- and J-gene trimming showed a link to a missense DCLRE1C variant.

The PCR used 60 Vbeta and 13 Jbeta primers. Sequencing was performed with immunoSEQ multiplex PCR; in TCRdb, only in-frame clones are kept and a portion is missing. The table records 170,000 or so clones, around 78% of them present only once. Germline V gene data show CDR1 as SNHLY and CDR2 as FYNNEI. Trimming removed 3 bases from V and 0 bases from J, with 6 bases in between. CDR3 length: 14 residues. In its sample, this clone was seen a few times. Its antigen is still unknown. This chain connects TRBV2 to TRBJ1-3; D unclear. The TCR comes from a woman aged 35 to 49 in good health and CMV-seronegative. Sequencing was performed on PBMCs. CDR3 nucleotides: TGTGCCAGCAGTGATCCAGGCTCTGGAAACACCATATATTTT. This codes for CASSDPGSGNTIYF.